What follows are 10 T cell receptor beta chains derived from one specimen sequenced in a study of neoadjuvant anti-PD-1 for oral cavity cancer. Assay used: immunoSEQ multiplex PCR; TCRdb lists only in-frame clones, some missing. The sample includes under 85,000 clones, about four fifths of them seen just once. The sequences come from PBMCs, collected before nivolumab (anti-PD-1) treatment. The receptors originated from a person between 40 and 79 years old with oral cavity squamous cell carcinoma.

J is TRBJ2-2 and V is TRBV5-6, with 10 nucleotides matching TRBD1. From germline, CDR1 is SGHDT and CDR2 YYEEEE. Trimming cost V 2 bases and J 5 bases; bases outside gene matches: 3. The CDR3 is 15 amino acids. In DNA form, the CDR3 reads TGTGCCAGCAGCTTAGGGACAGGGGCGACCGGGGAGCTGTTTTTT. Its protein product is CASSLGTGATGELFF.

CDR3 nucleotide sequence: TGTGCCAGCAGCTTACGGAGGACAGCAAATGAAAAACTGTTTTTT. This gives the protein CASSLRRTANEKLFF. The chain is built from TRBV13 and TRBJ1-4, with D perhaps matching TRBD1 (6 bases). This CDR3 contains 15 residues. Per the germline V gene, CDR1 is PRHDT and CDR2 is FYEKMQ (reference sequence). V was pared by 2 bases and J by 5 bases, with 12 bases between. Supplemented by reference TRBV13 and TRBJ1-4, the full variable domain reads AAGVIQSPRHLIKEKRETATLKCYPIPRHDTVYWYQQGPGQDPQFLISFYEKMQSDKGSIPDRFSAQQFSDYHSELNMSSLELGDSALYFCASSLRRTANEKLFFGSGTQLSVL.

The chain joins TRBV4-2 to TRBJ2-7, with D unclear. The CDR3 has 11 amino acids. Trimming shortened V by 3 bases and J by 7 bases, and 7 bases separated the two germline ends. Germline lookup yields CDR1 LGHNA and CDR2 YNFKEQ. In nucleotides, the CDR3 is TGTGCCAGCAGCCAGGGCTTGGAGCAGTACTTC. It codes for CASSQGLEQYF.

The rearrangement links TRBV25-1 to TRBJ2-1; D is unresolved. The germline gives CDR1 MGHDK, CDR2 SYGVNS. Trimming left V 2 bases short and J 10 bases short, with 6 bases between. The CDR3 totals 11 residues. CDR3 coding DNA: TGTGCCAGCAGTGAACCAGAGGAGCAGTTCTTC. As protein: CASSEPEEQFF.

V usage is TRBV11-2 and J usage is TRBJ2-7; the D is unclear. The CDR3 has 14 residues. CDR1 and CDR2 (germline): SGHAT, FQNNGV. V lost 0 bases to trimming and J lost 3 bases, with 9 bases between them. CDR3 sequence (DNA): TGTGCCAGCAGCTTAGAGGGTCCTTTCTACGAGCAGTACTTC. Encoded protein: CASSLEGPFYEQYF.

This chain links TRBV7-6 with TRBJ1-3, with D possibly matching TRBD1 (5 bases). The ends were cut back, 6 bases at V and 7 bases at J, with 13 bases in the middle. Germline V CDR1 and CDR2: SGHVS, FNYEAQ. The CDR3 totals 13 residues. CDR3 bases: TGTGCCAGCAGTCAGGGTCGTGCGAACACCATATATTTT. This encodes CASSQGRANTIYF.

The chain links TRBV27 to TRBJ1-3; maybe TRBD1 (6 bases). CDR1 is MNHEY, CDR2 SMNVEV, per germline (reference sequence). The CDR3 runs 18 residues. V was clipped by 5 bases and J by 0 bases, with 20 bases between them. The CDR3: CASSASSQGTLSGNTIYF. The DNA for the CDR3 is TGTGCCAGCAGTGCCAGTTCCCAGGGGACCCTCTCTGGAAACACCATATATTTT.

This clone showed up just once. V and J are TRBV30 and TRBJ2-2; TRBD1 matches at 10 bases. Germline trimming cut 2 bases from V and 4 bases from J; bases unmatched to any gene: 1. Germline loops: CDR1 GTSNPN, CDR2 SVGIG (reference sequence). This CDR3 has 14 residues. The CDR3 nucleotides are TGTGCCTGGAGTCGGGACAGGGGCACCGGGGAGCTGTTTTTT. Its translation: CAWSRDRGTGELFF.

V is TRBV5-1 and J is TRBJ1-5; D might be TRBD1 (5 bases). Trimming stripped 0 bases from V and 5 bases from J, with 15 bases between. Germline CDR1 reads SGHRS; CDR2 reads YFSETQ. The CDR3 extends over 16 amino acids. The CDR3 nucleotides read TGCGCCAGCAGCTTGGGCGGATACGCACAGGATCAGCCCCAGCATTTT. Its protein product is CASSLGGYAQDQPQHF.

The rearrangement uses TRBV6-1 and TRBJ1-2; TRBD1 agrees at 9 bases. Trimming took 6 bases from V and 2 from J; bases not matched to a gene: 4. This CDR3 has 14 amino acids. From germline, CDR1 is MNHNS and CDR2 SASEGT. CDR3 sequence: CASRAGTGNYGYTF. CDR3 in DNA: TGTGCCAGCAGGGCCGGGACAGGGAACTATGGCTACACCTTC.